Described below is a single TCR beta chain sequence and its context. This sample is part of a study of blood T cell repertoires in COVID-19. Across the study: Collection of acute and convalescent COVID-19 samples took place in the United States, Italy and Spain. Sample material is recorded as cDNA or gDNA derived from T cells, B-cell-depleted T cells, or PBMCs.

Study processing details: Nucleated cell counts were estimated from reference gene primer amplification. Some clones are missing from TCRdb's copy, which holds only in-frame ones; the method was immunoSEQ multiplex PCR. From that table come the V and J calls and clone size; the DNA was used to work out D and trimming. The sample carries approximately 210,000 clones, around 89% recorded once. Trimming took 4 bases from V and 2 from J, leaving 11 bases between them. CDR1 and CDR2 from the germline V gene are LGHDT and YNNKEL (reference sequence). The CDR3 has 14 residues. This chain connects TRBV3-1 (or the pseudogene TRBV3-2) to TRBJ1-2, with D possibly TRBD1 on 6 matching bases. This clonotype originated in a woman in her forties with acute or convalescent COVID-19. Sequenced: peripheral blood. This chain's CDR3 is CASSPTGGNYGYTF. The CDR3 DNA reads as TGTGCCAGCAGCCCGACTGGGGGCAACTATGGCTACACCTTC.